The 32 T cell receptor beta chains below all came from one sample that was sequenced in a study of blood T cell repertoires in COVID-19. Profiled with immunoSEQ multiplex PCR; TCRdb holds only in-frame clones, not every one. The sample consists of about 150,000 clones, more than 65% of them appearing once. Specimen: peripheral blood. The source of these receptors is a woman aged 50 to 65 in a cohort sampled during active or convalescent COVID-19.

This chain joins TRBV3-1 (or the pseudogene TRBV3-2) and TRBJ1-2; D may be TRBD1 (6 bases). V lost 3 bases, J lost 8 bases, and 13 bases lay in between. CDR1 and CDR2 from the germline V gene are LGHDT and YNNKEL (reference sequence). CDR3 length: 13 residues. CDR3 region: CASSQGQGKGYTF. The CDR3 nucleotides read TGTGCCAGCAGCCAGGGCCAGGGGAAAGGCTACACCTTC.

This sequence joins TRBV5-6 and TRBJ1-2, with 7 bases fitting TRBD1. V lost 2 bases to trimming and J lost 2 bases; unmatched junction nucleotides: 3. This CDR3 contains 14 residues. Germline V gene data show CDR1 as SGHDT and CDR2 as YYEEEE. CDR3 bases: TGTGCCAGCAGCTTATCGACAGGGAACTATGGCTACACCTTC. It specifies CASSLSTGNYGYTF.

This chain connects TRBV7-2 to TRBJ1-2; 9 bases are shared with TRBD1. This CDR3 contains 16 residues. Trimming cost V 5 bases and J 6 bases; bases outside gene matches: 13. Germline CDR1 reads SGHTA; CDR2 reads FQGNSA. In DNA form, the CDR3 reads TGTGCCAGCAGCAGCCGACAGGGGGGGCATAAGGATGGCTACACCTTC. This codes for CASSSRQGGHKDGYTF.

This chain connects TRBV3-1 (or the pseudogene TRBV3-2) to TRBJ1-1; TRBD1 aligns across 11 bases. The J segment lost 8 bases and the V segment lost 0 bases, leaving 14 bases of the junction unmatched. Germline V gene sequence: CDR1 LGHDT, CDR2 YNNKEL (reference sequence). The CDR3 length is 18 residues. CDR3 sequence: CASSQDSDRGHLSREAFF. The DNA for the CDR3 is TGTGCCAGCAGCCAAGATTCGGACAGGGGGCATCTCTCCCGAGAAGCTTTCTTT.

CDR3 residues: CASSHPGLAGQYF. The CDR3 nucleotides read TGCGCCAGCAGCCATCCGGGACTAGCGGGGCAGTACTTC. The V gene is TRBV5-1, the J gene TRBJ2-7, with 12 bases fitting TRBD2. Germline lookup yields CDR1 SGHRS and CDR2 YFSETQ. The V segment lost 4 bases and the J segment 9 bases; nucleotides outside the gene matches: 5. The CDR3 sequence is 13 residues long.

The rearrangement uses TRBV5-6 and TRBJ2-5; D perhaps matches TRBD1 (5 bases). The V end was cut by 7 bases, the J end by 5 bases, with 27 bases between. This CDR3 has 17 amino acids. CDR1 and CDR2 (germline): SGHDT, YYEEEE. The DNA of the CDR3 is TGTGCCAGCGGAACCCTTGGGCAGGGTTTACATTGGGAGACCCAGTACTTC. The encoded protein is CASGTLGQGLHWETQYF.

The J gene is TRBJ2-7, the V gene TRBV6-5; TRBD1 matches 7 bases. V was clipped by 6 bases and J by 0 bases; unmatched bases: 5. CDR1 and CDR2 from the germline V gene are MNHEY and SVGAGI. This CDR3 region has 14 residues. CDR3 sequence reads: CASSPDRDSYEQYF. CDR3 nucleotide sequence: TGTGCCAGCAGCCCCGACAGGGACTCCTACGAGCAGTACTTC.

This clone was counted between two and nine times. The gene calls are TRBV10-3 and TRBJ1-6; 9 bases map to TRBD1. The trim removed 5 bases at V and 7 bases at J, leaving 3 bases unmatched. Germline V gene data show CDR1 as ENHRY and CDR2 as SYGVKD. There are 14 residues in the CDR3. DNA of the CDR3: TGTGCCATCAGTCGGGACAGGGAAAATTCACCCCTCCACTTT. Encoded protein: CAISRDRENSPLHF.

The J gene is TRBJ1-4, the V gene TRBV20-1; D ambiguous. Between the trimmed V and J ends, which lost 1 base and 8 bases, there was a span of 5 bases. Germline V gives CDR1 DFQATT, CDR2 SNEGSKA (reference sequence). This CDR3 contains 11 residues. For the CDR3, the DNA is TGCAGTGCTAGAGGAGGGGAAAAACTGTTTTTT. Residues: CSARGGEKLFF.

This clone was seen many times. V and J are TRBV5-1 and TRBJ2-3, with D maybe TRBD1 (5 bases). This CDR3 has 17 residues. Between the trimmed V and J ends, which lost 2 bases and 0 bases, there was a span of 16 bases. Germline CDR1 and CDR2: SGHRS and YFSETQ. The CDR3: CASSLGYRQTSTDTQYF. The CDR3 region has the DNA TGCGCCAGCAGCTTAGGCTACCGACAGACTAGCACAGATACGCAGTATTTT.

This rearrangement joins TRBV4-1 to TRBJ1-6; D remains ambiguous. The V end lost 0 bases, the J end lost 9 bases, and 15 bases lay between the germline ends. This CDR3 is built from 16 residues. Germline CDR1 MGHRA, CDR2 YSYEKL. For the CDR3, the DNA is TGCGCCAGCAGCCAAGATCCCCCCTCACCGGGTTCACCCCTCCACTTT. Residues: CASSQDPPSPGSPLHF.

V usage is TRBV7-9 and J usage is TRBJ2-2; 9 nucleotides match TRBD2. Germline V gene data show CDR1 as SEHNR and CDR2 as FQNEAQ (reference sequence). After removal of 7 bases from V and 1 base from J, the junction contained 7 bases not matched to a gene. CDR3 length: 16 amino acids. This chain's CDR3 is CASTESGGRNTGELFF. In nucleotides, the CDR3 is TGTGCCAGCACCGAAAGCGGGGGGCGGAACACCGGGGAGCTGTTTTTT.

Details on this clone: The junction differs from germline at one of its ends, possibly a read error. The chain is built from TRBV5-1 and TRBJ2-2; D is undetermined. Germline V gene data show CDR1 as SGHRS and CDR2 as YFSETQ. This CDR3 has 14 residues. CDR3 nucleotides: TGCGCCACCAGCCAGTCGATGAACACCGGGGAGCTGTTTTTT. Translated, it gives CATSQSMNTGELFF.

The gene calls are TRBV19 and TRBJ2-3; D may be TRBD2 (5 bases). V was pared by 11 bases and J by 1 base, with 22 bases between. Germline V gives CDR1 LNHDA, CDR2 SQIVND (reference sequence). The CDR3 sequence is 16 residues long. CDR3 in amino acids: CAAEGRSGVGTDTQYF. The CDR3 bases are TGTGCCGCCGAGGGAAGGTCCGGGGTTGGCACAGATACGCAGTATTTT. Drawing the rest from reference TRBV19 and TRBJ2-3, the complete variable domain is DGGITQSPKYLFRKEGQNVTLSCEQNLNHDAMYWYRQDPGQGLRLIYYSQIVNDFQKGDIAEGYSVSREKKESFPLTVTSAQKNPTAFYLCAAEGRSGVGTDTQYFGPGTRLTVL.

The V gene is TRBV18, the J gene TRBJ1-6; 7 nucleotides align to TRBD1. CDR3 length: 14 amino acids. The V and J ends lost 4 bases and 7 bases, in that order; junction bases with no gene match: 4. The germline V gene encodes CDR1 KGHSH and CDR2 LQKENI. The DNA of the CDR3 is TGTGCCAGCTCACTTATGGGACAGAATTCACCCCTCCACTTT. Protein sequence: CASSLMGQNSPLHF.

This rearrangement joins TRBV7-7 to TRBJ1-4; 8 nucleotides line up with TRBD1. From germline, CDR1 is SSHAT and CDR2 FNYEAQ (reference sequence). V shed 6 bases, J shed 7 bases, and the junction held 10 bases outside the gene matches. This CDR3 region has 15 residues. As DNA, the CDR3 is TGTGCCAGCAGTCAAACAGGGGGGCGAGGTGAAAAACTGTTTTTT. This codes for CASSQTGGRGEKLFF.

The chain has TRBV18 and TRBJ2-3, with D tentatively TRBD1 (5 bases). The CDR3 length is 16 residues. V lost 3 bases, J lost 1 base, and 14 bases lay in between. Germline V lookup: CDR1 KGHSH, CDR2 LQKENI. CDR3 bases: TGTGCCAGCTCACCGCGACAGTCCGTCGGCACAGATACGCAGTATTTT. Encoded protein: CASSPRQSVGTDTQYF.

V gene TRBV5-6 combines with J gene TRBJ1-2, with TRBD1 matching 7 bases. The CDR3 spans 14 residues. Germline CDR1 is SGHDT and CDR2 is YYEEEE. V gave up 5 bases and J gave up 6 bases; unmatched junction bases: 10. The CDR3 DNA is TGTGCCAGCAGAAGACAGGGTGCGGTGCATGGCTACACCTTC. This gives the protein CASRRQGAVHGYTF.

This chain links TRBV6-4 with TRBJ2-1, with 8 bases lining up with TRBD2. Losses at the gene ends were 4 bases for V and 0 bases for J; bases not matched to a gene: 2. The CDR3 is made up of 15 amino acids. Germline V lookup: CDR1 MRHNA, CDR2 SNTAGT. The CDR3 here is CASSVGGASYNEQFF. CDR3 bases: TGTGCCAGCAGTGTCGGGGGGGCCTCCTACAATGAGCAGTTCTTC.

The V call is TRBV15, the J call TRBJ2-1; 10 positions agree with TRBD2. Trimming took 5 bases from V and 4 from J; bases not matched to a gene: 5. Germline CDR1 reads LNHNV; CDR2 reads YYDKDF (reference sequence). The CDR3 is 15 amino acids. CDR3 bases: TGTGCCACCAGCGCCCTAGCGGGGGTATACAATGAGCAGTTCTTC. It is translated as CATSALAGVYNEQFF.

The rearrangement joins TRBV5-4 to TRBJ1-2; 8 bases fit TRBD1. Germline V CDR1 and CDR2: SGHNT, YYREEE (reference sequence). Losses at the gene ends were 5 bases for V and 7 bases for J; bases not matched to a gene: 7. The CDR3 sequence is 13 residues long. CDR3 loop: CASRDQGALGYTF. The CDR3 DNA reads as TGTGCCAGCAGGGACCAGGGGGCGCTTGGCTACACCTTC.

The chain carries TRBV27 and TRBJ1-6, with TRBD1 as a possible D gene (6 bases). The V gene's germline CDR1 is MNHEY and CDR2 SMNVEV (reference sequence). The CDR3 extends over 14 amino acids. Trimming removed 6 bases at V and 7 bases at J, with 13 bases between. This CDR3 reads CASRGTGTNSPLHF. DNA for the CDR3: TGTGCCAGCAGGGGAACAGGGACGAATTCACCCCTCCACTTT.

The chain recombines TRBV19 with TRBJ1-2; TRBD1 matches 12 bases. V lost 4 bases to trimming and J lost 4 bases; unmatched junction nucleotides: 4. This CDR3 is 15 amino acids long. CDR1 and CDR2 (germline): LNHDA, SQIVND (reference sequence). CDR3 sequence reads: CASSTGTGGIYGYTF. CDR3 sequence (DNA): TGTGCCAGTAGTACCGGGACAGGGGGCATCTATGGCTACACCTTC.

V and J are TRBV9 and TRBJ2-4; maybe TRBD1 (6 bases). Trimming cost V 0 bases and J 6 bases, with 10 bases left between them. The CDR3 spans 14 residues. CDR1 and CDR2 from the germline V gene are SGDLS and YYNGEE. The CDR3 nucleotides read TGTGCCAGCAGCGTAGGACAGGAAACAAACATTCAGTACTTC. Its protein is CASSVGQETNIQYF.

The chain combines TRBV3-1 (or the pseudogene TRBV3-2) with TRBJ2-3, with TRBD2 identical over 12 bases. The CDR3 loop spans 17 amino acids. Germline CDR1 and CDR2: LGHDT and YNNKEL (reference sequence). The V and J ends lost 1 base and 6 bases, in that order; junction bases with no gene match: 8. CDR3 in DNA: TGTGCCAGCAGCCAAGGGACTAGCGGGGTCTTGGGGGATACGCAGTATTTT. Translating it yields CASSQGTSGVLGDTQYF.

This chain connects TRBV3-1 (or the pseudogene TRBV3-2) to TRBJ1-3; no firm D call. CDR3 length equals 12 residues. Germline CDR1 is LGHDT and CDR2 is YNNKEL (reference sequence). The V gene lost 3 bases and the J gene lost 4 bases, with 4 bases spanning the gap. The CDR3: CASSQLGNTIYF. The CDR3 nucleotides are TGTGCCAGCAGCCAGTTAGGAAACACCATATATTTT.

This clone was detected only a few times. CDR3 bases: TGCGCCAGCAGAGGGGACAGGGAAGCTAACTATGGCTACACCTTC. Its protein product is CASRGDREANYGYTF. The V gene is TRBV5-1, the J gene TRBJ1-2; 9 nucleotides agree with TRBD1. CDR3 length: 15 amino acids. Trimming at V came to 5 bases and at J to 0 bases, leaving 5 bases not matched to a gene. Germline values: CDR1 SGHRS, CDR2 YFSETQ.

This clone was seen a handful of times. The V and J genes are TRBV10-3 and TRBJ1-1, with TRBD1 as a possible D gene (6 bases). The CDR3 is made up of 16 amino acids. Germline lookup yields CDR1 ENHRY and CDR2 SYGVKD. V shed 6 bases and J shed 0 bases, with 17 bases lying between them. The DNA for the CDR3 is TGTGCCATCAGGCCGACAGGTATTCCGATGAACACTGAAGCTTTCTTT. Translating gives CAIRPTGIPMNTEAFF.

V gene TRBV7-2 combines with J gene TRBJ1-5, with 7 bases fitting TRBD1. This CDR3 spans 15 amino acids. Trimming cost V 0 bases and J 3 bases; bases outside gene matches: 2. The germline gives CDR1 SGHTA, CDR2 FQGNSA. CDR3: CASSLAGTVNQPQHF. The CDR3 DNA follows: TGTGCCAGCAGCTTAGCCGGGACAGTCAATCAGCCCCAGCATTTT.

This clone has only one observation. The chain combines TRBV5-6 with TRBJ1-2, with a weak D call TRBD1 (5 bases). V was cut by 9 bases and J by 6 bases, with 12 bases left in between. The CDR3 is 11 residues long. Germline CDR1 is SGHDT and CDR2 is YYEEEE. The DNA of the CDR3 is TGTGCCACCGGGAGGGGTAATGGCTACACCTTC. Protein sequence: CATGRGNGYTF. Drawing the rest from reference TRBV5-6 and TRBJ1-2, the complete variable domain is DAGVTQSPTHLIKTRGQQVTLRCSPKSGHDTVSWYQQALGQGPQFIFQYYEEEERQRGNFPDRFSGHQFPNYSSELNVNALLLGDSALYLCATGRGNGYTFGSGTRLTVV.

Notes on this clone: A read error may produce the germline difference seen at one junction end. The J gene is TRBJ2-3, the V gene TRBV10-3; 9 bases map to TRBD2. Germline loops: CDR1 ENHRY, CDR2 SYGVKD. The CDR3 spans 13 residues. CDR3 region: CAIAPSTLAGAAF. The CDR3 region has the DNA TGTGCCATCGCCCCGTCAACTTTAGCGGGGGCCGCCTTT.

The genes are TRBV3-1 (or the pseudogene TRBV3-2) and TRBJ2-7; 8 nucleotides agree with TRBD1. Unmatched junction bases numbered 6, after V lost 4 bases and J lost 1 base. Germline V gives CDR1 LGHDT, CDR2 YNNKEL (reference sequence). The CDR3 sequence is 15 residues long. Here the CDR3 reads CASSPPGTGSYEQYF. The DNA of the CDR3 is TGTGCCAGCAGCCCCCCCGGGACAGGATCCTACGAGCAGTACTTC.